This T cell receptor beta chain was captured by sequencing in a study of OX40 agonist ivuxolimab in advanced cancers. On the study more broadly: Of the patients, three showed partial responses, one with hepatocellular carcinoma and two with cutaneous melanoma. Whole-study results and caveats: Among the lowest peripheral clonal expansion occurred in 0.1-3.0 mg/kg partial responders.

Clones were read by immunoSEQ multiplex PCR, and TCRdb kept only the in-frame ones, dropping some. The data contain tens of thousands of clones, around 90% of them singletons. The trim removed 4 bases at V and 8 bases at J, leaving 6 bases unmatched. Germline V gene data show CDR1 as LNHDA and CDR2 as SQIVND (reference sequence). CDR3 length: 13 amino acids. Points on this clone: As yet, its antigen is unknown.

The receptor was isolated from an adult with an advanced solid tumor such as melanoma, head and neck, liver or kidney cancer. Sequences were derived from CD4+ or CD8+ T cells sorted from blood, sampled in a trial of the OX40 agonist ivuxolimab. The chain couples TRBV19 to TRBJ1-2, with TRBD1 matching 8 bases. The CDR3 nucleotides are TGTGCCAGTAGTAAGGACAGGGTTGGAGGCTACACCTTC. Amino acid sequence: CASSKDRVGGYTF.